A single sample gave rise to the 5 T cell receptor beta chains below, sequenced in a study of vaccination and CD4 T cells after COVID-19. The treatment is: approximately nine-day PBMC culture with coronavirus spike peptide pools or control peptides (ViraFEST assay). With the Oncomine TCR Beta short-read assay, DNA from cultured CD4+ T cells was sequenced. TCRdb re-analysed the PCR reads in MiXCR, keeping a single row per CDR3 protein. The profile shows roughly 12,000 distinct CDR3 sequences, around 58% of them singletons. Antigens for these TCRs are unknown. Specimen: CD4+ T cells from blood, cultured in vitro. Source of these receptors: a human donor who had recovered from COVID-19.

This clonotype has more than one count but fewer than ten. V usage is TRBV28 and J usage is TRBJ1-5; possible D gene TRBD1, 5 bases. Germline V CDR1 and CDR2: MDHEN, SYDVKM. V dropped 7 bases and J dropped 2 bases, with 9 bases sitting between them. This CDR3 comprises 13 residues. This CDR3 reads CASTGRGNQPQHF. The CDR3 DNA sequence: TGTGCCAGCACGGGACGGGGCAATCAGCCCCAGCATTTT.

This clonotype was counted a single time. Here the CDR3 reads CSAHPRQGIVAFF. CDR3 in DNA: TGCAGTGCTCACCCCCGACAGGGGATTGTTGCTTTCTTT. The chain recombines TRBV20-1 with TRBJ1-1; 8 bases fit TRBD1. Germline CDR1 reads DFQATT; CDR2 reads SNEGSKA (reference sequence). With 5 bases clipped from V and 11 bases from J, the junction kept 13 bases outside the gene matches. The CDR3 is 13 residues long.

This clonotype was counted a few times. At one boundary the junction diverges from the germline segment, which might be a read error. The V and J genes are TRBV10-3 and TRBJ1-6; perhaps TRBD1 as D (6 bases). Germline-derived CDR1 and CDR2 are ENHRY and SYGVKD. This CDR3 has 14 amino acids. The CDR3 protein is CAIRQGTGGSPLHF. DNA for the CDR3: TGTGCCATCAGACAGGGTACCGGGGGTTCACCCCTCCATTTT.

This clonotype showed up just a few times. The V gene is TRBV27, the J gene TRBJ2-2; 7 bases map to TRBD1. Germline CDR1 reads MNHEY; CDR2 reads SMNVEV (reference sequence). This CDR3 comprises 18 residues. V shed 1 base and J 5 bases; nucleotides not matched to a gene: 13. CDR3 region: CASSLFPPEGARTGELFF. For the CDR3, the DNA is TGTGCCAGCAGTTTATTCCCCCCCGAGGGGGCGCGGACCGGGGAGCTGTTTTTT.

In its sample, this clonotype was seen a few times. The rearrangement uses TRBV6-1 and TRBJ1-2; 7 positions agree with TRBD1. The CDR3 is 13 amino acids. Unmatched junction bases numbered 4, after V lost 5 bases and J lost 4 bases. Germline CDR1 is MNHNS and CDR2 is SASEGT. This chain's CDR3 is CASSKGGTYGYTF. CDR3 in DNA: TGTGCCAGCAGTAAAGGGGGCACCTATGGCTACACCTTC.